This paragraph covers one T cell receptor (beta chain) sequence. Its target is not known. The time point here: newly diagnosed, previously untreated cHL patient sample. Researchers report purifying CD4+ T cells from thawed PBMCs by magnetic negative selection. This record comes from a study of PD-1 blockade in classical Hodgkin lymphoma. Findings and limits, study-wide: Newly diagnosed patients were reported to start with lower TCR diversity than healthy donors.

The CDR3 runs 15 residues. Germline V gene lookup returns CDR1 MDHEN and CDR2 SYDVKM. The V end lost 4 bases, the J end lost 1 base, and 8 bases lay between the germline ends. Profiled with immunoSEQ multiplex PCR; TCRdb holds only in-frame clones, not every one. The sample shows more than 15,000 clones, about four fifths of them seen only once. The rearrangement links TRBV28 to TRBJ2-6, with a possible D match to TRBD1 (6 bases). The sequence was collected from a human donor with classical Hodgkin lymphoma. The sample was CD4+ T cells from blood. The CDR3 nucleotides are TGTGCCAGCAGTTCAGGGGTTTCTGGGGCCAACGTCCTGACTTTC. Encoded protein: CASSSGVSGANVLTF.